This TCR beta chain came from a study of blood T cell repertoires in COVID-19. The study recruited people aged 18 to 89 years across about two dozen US areas. Participants had their cohort set by participant-reported clinical history. Original handling: Amplification of reference gene primers was used by the study to estimate nucleated cell counts. Sequenced by immunoSEQ multiplex PCR; TCRdb stores in-frame clones only, minus some. D and trimming were read from the DNA, whereas the V and J calls and clone size are those reported in that table. Of almost 85,000 clones in the sample, around 89% were seen once. Sequencing was carried out using PBMCs or T cells enriched from blood (not recorded which). The TCR originated in a woman aged 45-59 years with acute COVID-19.

This chain's CDR3 is CASSSELAGGPYQETQYF. The CDR3 DNA reads TGTGCCAGCAGCTCGGAACTAGCGGGAGGGCCATACCAAGAGACCCAGTACTTC. The rearrangement uses TRBV7-2 and TRBJ2-5, with TRBD2 matching 13 bases. This CDR3 spans 18 amino acids. The germline gives CDR1 SGHTA, CDR2 FQGNSA. V lost 4 bases, J lost 0 bases, and 8 bases stayed unmatched. The full variable domain, its missing parts supplied by reference TRBV7-2 and TRBJ2-5, is GAGVSQSPSNKVTEKGKDVELRCDPISGHTALYWYRQSLGQGLEFLIYFQGNSAPDKSGLPSDRFSAERTGGSVSTLTIQRTQQEDSAVYLCASSSELAGGPYQETQYFGPGTRLLVL.